This passage covers 23 T cell receptor beta chains from one sample sequenced in a study of blood T cell repertoires in COVID-19. TCRdb keeps only in-frame clones here, not all; method: immunoSEQ multiplex PCR. The sample holds 150,000 to 200,000 clones, roughly 80% seen once. Input material: peripheral blood. The receptors come from a human donor with acute or convalescent COVID-19. The donor label of this sample is uncertain.

The chain links TRBV2 to TRBJ2-5; 8 nucleotides align to TRBD2. The length of the CDR3 is 15 residues. Looked up from germline, CDR1 is SNHLY and CDR2 is FYNNEI. J was trimmed by 5 bases and V by 1 base; bases with no gene match: 6. Here the CDR3 DNA reads TGTGCCAGCAGTGAAGAGGTAGCGGGGATGGAGACCCAGTACTTC. Protein product: CASSEEVAGMETQYF.

The gene calls are TRBV19 and TRBJ2-4; 7 positions agree with TRBD1. This CDR3 is 16 amino acids long. J was trimmed by 2 bases and V by 6 bases; bases with no gene match: 10. Per germline, CDR1 LNHDA and CDR2 SQIVND (reference sequence). In nucleotides, the CDR3 is TGTGCCAGTAGCACCCCCTCGACAGGGACCAAAAACATTCAGTACTTC. Its translation is CASSTPSTGTKNIQYF.

The chain links TRBV7-9 to TRBJ2-7, with 8 nucleotides matching TRBD2. CDR1 and CDR2 (germline): SEHNR, FQNEAQ (reference sequence). The CDR3 runs 16 residues. Trimming cost V 3 bases and J 3 bases; bases outside gene matches: 10. Written as DNA, the CDR3 is TGTGCCAGCAGCTTCCAGATCGGACTAGCTGACTACGAGCAGTACTTC. This translates into CASSFQIGLADYEQYF.

DNA for the CDR3: TGTGCCAGCGCAAGCTTAACAGATACGCAGTATTTT. Its translation is CASASLTDTQYF. The chain combines TRBV12-3 or TRBV12-4 with TRBJ2-3; no reliable D call. V dropped 8 bases and J dropped 3 bases, with 9 bases sitting between them. This CDR3 contains 12 residues.

This chain joins TRBV19 and TRBJ1-5; TRBD1 aligns across 10 bases. Germline V gene data show CDR1 as LNHDA and CDR2 as SQIVND (reference sequence). The CDR3 totals 15 residues. After removal of 8 bases from V and 0 bases from J, the junction contained 4 bases not matched to a gene. The chain's CDR3 is CASHDRGRSNQPQHF. The CDR3, as DNA: TGTGCCAGTCACGACAGGGGGCGTAGCAATCAGCCCCAGCATTTT. Complete variable domain (other parts from reference TRBV19 and TRBJ1-5): DGGITQSPKYLFRKEGQNVTLSCEQNLNHDAMYWYRQDPGQGLRLIYYSQIVNDFQKGDIAEGYSVSREKKESFPLTVTSAQKNPTAFYLCASHDRGRSNQPQHFGDGTRLSIL.

This clone was detected once. The CDR3 loop reads CASSQDIQSLRANVLTF. In DNA form, the CDR3 reads TGCGCCAGCAGCCAGGACATACAGTCTCTTAGGGCCAACGTCCTGACTTTC. V is TRBV5-1 and J is TRBJ2-6; a weak D match, TRBD1 (5 bases). CDR1 SGHRS and CDR2 YFSETQ come from the germline V gene. With 4 bases removed from V and 5 bases from J, the gap between germline ends came to 19 bases. The CDR3 has 17 residues.

V is TRBV5-1 and J is TRBJ1-2, with a tentative D call TRBD1 (6 bases). Trimming cost V 4 bases and J 6 bases, with 10 bases left between them. The CDR3 is made up of 12 amino acids. Germline lookup yields CDR1 SGHRS and CDR2 YFSETQ. CDR3 nucleotides: TGCGCCAGCAGCGTTCCAGGGGATGGCTACACCTTC. Translating gives CASSVPGDGYTF.

This chain uses TRBV18 with TRBJ2-7; 10 positions match TRBD2. The CDR3 consists of 17 residues. The germline gives CDR1 KGHSH, CDR2 LQKENI. The trim removed 6 bases at V and 3 bases at J, leaving 14 bases unmatched. CDR3 loop: CASSPGLAGEGGYEQYF. DNA of the CDR3: TGTGCCAGCTCTCCCGGGCTAGCGGGAGAAGGGGGCTACGAGCAGTACTTC.

The chain uses TRBV19 and TRBJ1-5; D is possibly TRBD1 (6 bases). The V gene's germline CDR1 is LNHDA and CDR2 SQIVND (reference sequence). The CDR3 has 17 amino acids. With 5 bases removed from V and 1 base from J, the gap between germline ends came to 18 bases. The DNA of the CDR3 is TGTGCCAGTAGTGGCAAAAGGGGGGGCCGGAGCAATCAGCCCCAGCATTTT. This sequence encodes CASSGKRGGRSNQPQHF.

The CDR3 protein is CASSGRGTVQQPQHF. The CDR3 coding sequence is TGTGCCAGCAGCGGGAGGGGGACAGTGCAGCAGCCCCAGCATTTT. V gene TRBV2 combines with J gene TRBJ1-5, with TRBD1 matching over 7 bases. Germline lookup yields CDR1 SNHLY and CDR2 FYNNEI. CDR3 length equals 15 residues. J was trimmed by 7 bases and V by 6 bases; bases with no gene match: 12.

This chain uses TRBV5-4 with TRBJ1-1; 10 bases map to TRBD1. The CDR3 has 15 amino acids. Germline CDR1 and CDR2: SGHNT and YYREEE (reference sequence). J was trimmed by 5 bases and V by 2 bases; bases with no gene match: 6. CDR3 nucleotides: TGTGCCAGCAGCTTTGGGACAGGGGCTAGGACTGAAGCTTTCTTT. Amino acids: CASSFGTGARTEAFF.

The V gene is TRBV7-9, the J gene TRBJ2-7; D remains ambiguous. V was shortened by 3 bases and J by 6 bases, with 21 bases between the two germline ends. Germline CDR1 SEHNR, CDR2 FQNEAQ (reference sequence). This CDR3 comprises 16 residues. The CDR3 DNA is TGTGCCAGCAGCTTTCCAACGATTGGAGTAGCCGTCGAGCAGTACTTC. Amino acids: CASSFPTIGVAVEQYF. The full variable domain, in which reference TRBV7-9 and TRBJ2-7 provide the parts outside the CDR3, is DTGVSQNPRHKITKRGQNVTFRCDPISEHNRLYWYRQTLGQGPEFLTYFQNEAQLEKSRLLSDRFSAERPKGSFSTLEIQRTEQGDSAMYLCASSFPTIGVAVEQYFGPGTRLTVT.

The rearrangement links TRBV6-6 to TRBJ1-2; D remains ambiguous. There are 14 residues in the CDR3. Trimming left V 3 bases short and J 3 bases short, with 11 bases between. CDR1 and CDR2 from the germline V gene are MNHNY and SVGAGI (reference sequence). CDR3 nucleotide sequence: TGTGCCAGCAGTTATGGCAGGTTGGACTATGGCTACACCTTC. Translation: CASSYGRLDYGYTF.

The rearrangement uses TRBV2 and TRBJ1-5; tentative D call: TRBD1 (5 bases). The CDR3 loop spans 14 amino acids. The V end was cut by 7 bases, the J end by 2 bases, with 12 bases between. Looked up from germline, CDR1 is SNHLY and CDR2 is FYNNEI. This CDR3 reads CASTGQTRNQPQHF. DNA of the CDR3: TGTGCCAGCACAGGACAAACACGCAATCAGCCCCAGCATTTT.

The chain combines TRBV2 with TRBJ2-7; the D gene is possibly TRBD2 (6 bases). The CDR3 covers 13 residues. V lost 7 bases and J lost 5, with 15 bases in between. CDR1 is SNHLY and CDR2 is FYNNEI in the germline V gene. CDR3: CASNLLGGHEQYF. CDR3 sequence (DNA): TGTGCCAGCAACCTCCTGGGGGGACACGAGCAGTACTTC.

A single count supports this clone. V and J are TRBV7-3 and TRBJ2-5, with 9 positions matching TRBD2. V lost 4 bases to trimming and J lost 5 bases; unmatched junction nucleotides: 2. The CDR3 extends over 13 amino acids. Germline CDR1 reads SGHTA; CDR2 reads FQGTGA. CDR3 sequence reads: CASSSGLAETQYF. The DNA for the CDR3 is TGTGCCAGCAGCTCCGGACTAGCGGAGACCCAGTACTTC.

The CDR3 region has the DNA TGTGCCAGCAGCGTTGCCGAGGACTATGGCTACACCTTC. Translating gives CASSVAEDYGYTF. The chain couples TRBV9 to TRBJ1-2; D remains unclear. Germline V gene lookup returns CDR1 SGDLS and CDR2 YYNGEE. This CDR3 region has 13 residues. Trimming removed 2 bases from V and 3 bases from J, with 8 bases in between.

The chain links TRBV12-3 or TRBV12-4 to TRBJ2-7; D remains unclear. The CDR3 spans 13 residues. V was trimmed by 6 bases and J by 2 bases, leaving 11 bases between them. DNA of the CDR3: TGTGCCAGCAGCAAAAGACACGCCTACGAGCAGTACTTC. Its protein is CASSKRHAYEQYF.

The chain couples TRBV30 to TRBJ1-1; D remains unclear. Germline assignment: CDR1 GTSNPN and CDR2 SVGIG (reference sequence). The CDR3 has 11 residues. Trimming removed 7 bases from V and 3 bases from J, with 9 bases in between. The CDR3 DNA reads TGTGCCTTGGCGGTGGACACTGAAGCTTTCTTT. Amino acid sequence: CALAVDTEAFF.

The chain uses TRBV7-9 and TRBJ1-1; D is perhaps TRBD1 (5 bases). V lost 3 bases to trimming and J lost 4 bases, with 15 bases between them. Germline V gene data show CDR1 as SEHNR and CDR2 as FQNEAQ (reference sequence). The CDR3 is made up of 15 amino acids. Here the CDR3 reads CASSLQTALGTEAFF. Written as DNA, the CDR3 is TGTGCCAGCAGCTTGCAGACAGCCCTTGGCACTGAAGCTTTCTTT.

The V and J genes are TRBV10-3 and TRBJ1-4; D is possibly TRBD1 (6 bases). The CDR3 is 14 residues long. Germline values: CDR1 ENHRY, CDR2 SYGVKD. The V gene lost 2 bases and the J gene lost 5 bases, with 9 bases spanning the gap. CDR3 bases: TGTGCCATCAGTGAGGGGGGCCAGAATGAAAAACTGTTTTTT. This translates into CAISEGGQNEKLFF.

The CDR3 sequence is CASSTRGQVNTEAFF. The CDR3 DNA reads as TGTGCCAGTAGTACCAGGGGACAAGTGAACACTGAAGCTTTCTTT. The chain employs TRBV19 and TRBJ1-1, with D possibly TRBD1 on 6 matching bases. The V and J ends lost 4 bases and 0 bases respectively, with 12 bases between them. The CDR3 contains 15 residues. The germline V gene has CDR1 LNHDA and CDR2 SQIVND (reference sequence).

The V gene is TRBV7-6, the J gene TRBJ2-2, with 8 bases lining up with TRBD2. The V segment lost 1 base and the J segment 7 bases; nucleotides outside the gene matches: 8. The germline CDR1 and CDR2 sequences are SGHVS and FNYEAQ. This CDR3 has 16 residues. DNA of the CDR3: TGTGCCAGCAGCTTAGGGCCAGCGGGGGTTGGCGGGGAGCTGTTTTTT. Protein sequence: CASSLGPAGVGGELFF. Complete variable domain (other parts from reference TRBV7-6 and TRBJ2-2): GAGVSQSPRYKVTKRGQDVALRCDPISGHVSLYWYRQALGQGPEFLTYFNYEAQQDKSGLPNDRFSAERPEGSISTLTIQRTEQRDSAMYRCASSLGPAGVGGELFFGEGSRLTVL.